Presented here are 7 T cell receptor beta chains from one specimen sequenced in a study of T-cell memory formation after mild COVID-19. TCRdb used MiXCR to reprocess the 5' RACE reads, holding one entry per CDR3 protein. Of 250,000 to 400,000 distinct CDR3 sequences in the sample, roughly an eighth were seen once. The specimen was PBMCs or a T cell subset sorted from them (not recorded which). The source of these receptors is a man younger than 35 who had mild COVID-19 (a few samples of this study predate the infection). Cell type and time point are not known.

This clonotype has only a few counts. The chain uses TRBV3-1 and TRBJ1-6, with 9 bases matching TRBD1. V lost 3 bases, J lost 10 bases, and 10 bases stayed unmatched. In germline, CDR1 is LGHDT, CDR2 YNNKEL (reference sequence). The CDR3 sequence is 16 residues long. The CDR3 DNA sequence: TGTGCCAGCAGCCACCGGGACAGGGTACCTGAGTCACCCCTCCACTTT. It specifies CASSHRDRVPESPLHF. The entire variable domain, with the rest obtained from reference TRBV3-1 and TRBJ1-6, is as follows: DTAVSQTPKYLVTQMGNDKSIKCEQNLGHDTMYWYKQDSKKFLKIMFSYNNKELIINETVPNRFSPKSPDKAHLNLHINSLELGDSAVYFCASSHRDRVPESPLHFGNGTRLTVT.

A few counts support this clonotype. The chain is built from TRBV6-5 and TRBJ2-1; 10 bases line up with TRBD2. Germline V lookup: CDR1 MNHEY, CDR2 SVGAGI. The ends lost 9 bases at V and 0 bases at J; junction bases unmatched: 5. CDR3 length equals 15 residues. For the CDR3, the DNA is TGTGCCAGTCGTAGCGGGGGGAGCTCCTACAATGAGCAGTTCTTC. It specifies CASRSGGSSYNEQFF.

The chain employs TRBV20-1 and TRBJ2-1, with 9 bases that match TRBD2. This CDR3 has 14 amino acids. Germline V CDR1 and CDR2: DFQATT, SNEGSKA (reference sequence). The J segment lost 9 bases and the V segment lost 5 bases, leaving 11 bases of the junction unmatched. The CDR3 sequence is CSAESGRLLSEQFF. CDR3 in DNA: TGCAGTGCTGAAAGCGGGAGGCTCCTTAGTGAGCAGTTCTTC.

This clonotype was recorded at least ten times. The V and J genes are TRBV4-3 and TRBJ2-3; D not resolved. V gave up 1 base and J gave up 4 bases, with 15 bases separating them. The CDR3 contains 16 residues. The germline gives CDR1 LGHNA, CDR2 YSLEER. CDR3 in DNA: TGCGCCAGCAGCCAAGGGAATCCCGCCGAGGCAGATACGCAGTATTTT. This codes for CASSQGNPAEADTQYF.

The V and J genes are TRBV2 and TRBJ2-2; D gene ambiguous. The CDR3 runs to 14 residues. Deletions cut 0 bases from V and 6 bases from J, with 8 bases between. Germline values: CDR1 SNHLY, CDR2 FYNNEI. DNA for the CDR3: TGTGCCAGCAGTGAAGCCGCACAGTCCGGGGAGCTGTTTTTT. Translated, it gives CASSEAAQSGELFF.

In this sample, this clonotype turned up a few times. This chain connects TRBV7-2 to TRBJ1-4, with D possibly matching TRBD1 (6 bases). Trimming shortened V by 5 bases and J by 8 bases, and 18 bases separated the two germline ends. Germline-derived CDR1 and CDR2 are SGHTA and FQGNSA. This CDR3 is 15 amino acids long. CDR3 sequence (DNA): TGTGCCAGCAGCACATCAGGGGTTGGGAAGGAAAAACTGTTTTTT. Its protein is CASSTSGVGKEKLFF.

This clonotype was seen repeatedly, ten times or more. The chain employs TRBV7-9 and TRBJ1-5, with no clear D. The CDR3 runs to 13 residues. Deletions cut 1 base from V and 6 bases from J, with 7 bases between. CDR1 and CDR2 (germline): SEHNR, FQNEAQ (reference sequence). The CDR3 DNA is TGTGCCAGCAGCTTAGATTTCTCTCAGCCCCAGCATTTT. Translated: CASSLDFSQPQHF.